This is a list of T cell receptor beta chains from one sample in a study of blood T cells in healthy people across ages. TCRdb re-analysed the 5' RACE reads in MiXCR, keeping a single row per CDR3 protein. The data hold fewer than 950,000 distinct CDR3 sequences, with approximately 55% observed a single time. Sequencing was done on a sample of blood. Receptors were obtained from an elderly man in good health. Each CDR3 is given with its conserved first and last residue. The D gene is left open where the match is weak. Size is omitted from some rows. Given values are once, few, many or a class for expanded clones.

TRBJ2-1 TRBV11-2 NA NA CASSLGVRGMDEQFF TGTGCCAGCAGCTTAGGTGTCCGCGGGATGGATGAGCAGTTCTTC
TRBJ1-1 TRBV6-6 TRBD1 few CASSLWTGMNTEAFF TGTGCCAGCAGCCTCTGGACAGGCATGAACACTGAAGCTTTCTTT
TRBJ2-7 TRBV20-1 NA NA CSARDRGIGDEQYF TGCAGTGCTAGAGATCGAGGAATAGGGGACGAGCAGTACTTC
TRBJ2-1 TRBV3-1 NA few CASSQGDGNEQFF TGTGCCAGCAGCCAAGGCGACGGGAATGAGCAGTTCTTC
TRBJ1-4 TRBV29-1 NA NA CSARGPPSEKLFF TGCAGCGCCCGGGGGCCTCCATCGGAAAAACTGTTTTTT
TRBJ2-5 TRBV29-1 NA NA CSVEDRKGMREETQYF TGCAGCGTTGAAGATCGTAAGGGGATGAGGGAAGAGACCCAGTACTTC
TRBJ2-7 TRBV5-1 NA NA CASSRAAGTAPGEQYF TGCGCCAGCAGCCGCGCCGCCGGGACTGCGCCTGGCGAGCAGTACTTC
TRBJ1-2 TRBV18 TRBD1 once CASFPGQGYGYTF TGTGCCAGCTTCCCGGGACAGGGTTATGGCTACACCTTC
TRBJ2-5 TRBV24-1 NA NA CATSDVQVGETQYF TGTGCCACCAGTGATGTGCAGGTTGGGGAGACCCAGTACTTC
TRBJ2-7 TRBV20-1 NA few CSARGNRVEQYF TGCAGTGCTAGAGGTAATAGAGTCGAGCAGTACTTC
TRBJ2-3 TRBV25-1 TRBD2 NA CASSTPGGNIDTQYF TGTGCCAGCAGTACTCCGGGAGGGAATATAGATACGCAGTATTTT
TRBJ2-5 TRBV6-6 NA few CASSDGAQETQYF TGTGCCAGCAGTGACGGGGCCCAAGAGACCCAGTACTTC
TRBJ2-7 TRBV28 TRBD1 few CASSFRQGYYEQYF TGTGCCAGCAGTTTCAGACAGGGGTACTACGAGCAGTACTTC
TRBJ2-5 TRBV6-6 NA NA CASQNSQGTQYF TGTGCCAGCCAAAACAGCCAAGGGACCCAGTACTTC
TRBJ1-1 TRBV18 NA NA CASSPNRDAEAFF TGTGCCAGCTCACCAAACCGGGACGCTGAAGCTTTCTTT
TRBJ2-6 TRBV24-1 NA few CATSPDSVTSGANVLTF TGTGCCACCAGTCCGGACAGCGTCACCTCTGGGGCCAACGTCCTGACTTTC
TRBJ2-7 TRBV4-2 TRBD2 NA CASSQDPSGAGVGNEQYF TGTGCCAGCAGCCAGGACCCCTCCGGAGCGGGAGTGGGCAATGAGCAGTACTTC
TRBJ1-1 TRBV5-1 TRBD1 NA CASSLPGQVNTEAFF TGCGCCAGCAGCTTGCCGGGACAGGTGAACACTGAAGCTTTCTTT
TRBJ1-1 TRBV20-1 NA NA CSARGVRGEATMNTEAFF TGCAGTGCTAGAGGAGTCAGGGGCGAGGCAACTATGAACACTGAAGCTTTCTTT
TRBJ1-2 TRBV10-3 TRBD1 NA CAITGTGLNYGYTF TGTGCCATCACCGGGACAGGGCTTAACTATGGCTACACCTTC
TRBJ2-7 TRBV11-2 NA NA CASSSPFKRDGYEQYF TGTGCCAGCAGCTCCCCTTTTAAACGGGACGGGTACGAGCAGTACTTC
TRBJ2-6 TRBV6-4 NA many CASSAGGGANVLTF TGTGCCAGCAGTGCCGGCGGTGGGGCCAACGTCCTGACTTTC
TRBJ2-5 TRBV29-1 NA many CSVVTGGETQYF TGCAGCGTTGTTACCGGAGGAGAGACCCAGTACTTC
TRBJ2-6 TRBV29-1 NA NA CSVEVDRANVLTF TGCAGCGTTGAGGTCGACAGAGCCAACGTCCTGACTTTC
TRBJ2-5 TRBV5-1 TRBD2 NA CASSPGGAGVVETQYF TGCGCCAGCAGTCCCGGGGGAGCGGGAGTTGTAGAGACCCAGTACTTC
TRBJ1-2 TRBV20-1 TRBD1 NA CSALTGTNYGYTF TGCAGTGCCCTGACAGGGACTAACTATGGCTACACCTTC
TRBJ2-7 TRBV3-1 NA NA CASSPAWGAGYEQYF TGTGCCAGCAGCCCCGCCTGGGGGGCAGGATACGAGCAGTACTTC
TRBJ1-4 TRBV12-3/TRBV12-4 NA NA CASSPGRVLEKLFF TGTGCCAGCAGTCCAGGGAGAGTTTTAGAAAAACTGTTTTTT
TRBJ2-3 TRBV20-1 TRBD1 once CSAILSTGGRYAYF TGCAGTGCCATCTTGTCCACAGGGGGCAGATACGCGTATTTT
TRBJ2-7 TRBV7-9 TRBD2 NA CATNPGRASYEQYF TGTGCCACCAACCCAGGGAGGGCCTCCTACGAGCAGTACTTC
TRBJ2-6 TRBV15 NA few CATSRDRSGANVLTF TGTGCCACCAGCAGAGACAGGTCTGGGGCCAACGTCCTGACTTTC
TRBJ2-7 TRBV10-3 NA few CAIQQPTTYEQYF TGTGCCATCCAACAACCTACAACCTACGAGCAGTACTTC
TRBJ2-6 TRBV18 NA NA CASSGTGSGANVLTF TGTGCCAGCTCAGGAACAGGGTCTGGGGCCAACGTCCTGACTTTC
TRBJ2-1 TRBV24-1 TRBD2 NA CATSGGAGGPGNEQFF TGTGCCACCAGTGGGGGAGCGGGAGGGCCAGGCAATGAGCAGTTCTTC
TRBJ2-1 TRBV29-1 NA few CSVYQGSEQFF TGCAGCGTCTATCAGGGGAGTGAGCAGTTCTTC
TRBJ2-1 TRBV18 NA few CASSPEYNEQFF TGTGCCAGCTCACCCGAGTACAATGAGCAGTTCTTC
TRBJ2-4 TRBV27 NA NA CASRRDAGNIQYF TGTGCCAGCAGGAGAGATGCAGGGAACATTCAGTACTTC
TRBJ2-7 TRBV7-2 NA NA CASSLGPGNYEQYF TGTGCCAGCAGCTTAGGTCCAGGCAACTACGAGCAGTACTTC
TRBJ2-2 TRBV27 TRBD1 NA CASSSPDRGGELFF TGTGCCAGCAGTTCTCCAGACAGGGGCGGGGAGCTGTTTTTT
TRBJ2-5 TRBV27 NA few CASGPLQETQYF TGTGCCAGCGGGCCCCTCCAGGAGACCCAGTACTTC
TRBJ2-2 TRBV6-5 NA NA CASSYSFLQTNTGELFF TGTGCCAGCAGTTACTCGTTCTTACAGACGAACACCGGGGAGCTGTTTTTT
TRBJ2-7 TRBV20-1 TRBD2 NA CSARGLAGENEQYF TGCAGTGCTAGAGGTCTAGCGGGGGAGAACGAGCAGTACTTC
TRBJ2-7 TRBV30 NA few CASDRQTMNYEQYF TGTGCCTCGGATCGGCAAACCATGAACTACGAGCAGTACTTC
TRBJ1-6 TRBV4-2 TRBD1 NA CASSQRTGQAAYNSPLHF TGTGCCAGCAGCCAACGAACGGGACAGGCCGCCTATAATTCACCCCTCCACTTT
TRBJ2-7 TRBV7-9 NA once CASSPFMSTGSYEQYF TGTGCCAGCAGCCCCTTTATGTCGACGGGATCCTACGAGCAGTACTTC
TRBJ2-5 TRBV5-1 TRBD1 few CASSLAGQGPETQYF TGCGCCAGCAGCTTGGCCGGACAGGGTCCGGAGACCCAGTACTTC
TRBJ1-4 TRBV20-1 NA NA CSAWGTPNEKLFF TGCAGTGCTTGGGGGACCCCTAATGAAAAACTGTTTTTT
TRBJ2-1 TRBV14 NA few CASSQDLGIEQFF TGTGCCAGCAGCCAAGATCTTGGGATTGAGCAGTTCTTC
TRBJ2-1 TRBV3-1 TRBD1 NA CASSQAGGEQRNEQFF TGTGCCAGCAGCCAAGCAGGGGGCGAACAACGCAATGAGCAGTTCTTC